The rows below give T cell receptor beta chains drawn from one sample of a study of cytomegalovirus exposure and HLA in healthy donors. Assay: immunoSEQ multiplex PCR; the TCRdb copy retains only in-frame clones and omits some. The repertoire table contains tens of thousands of clones. Source material: PBMCs. Receptors originate from a woman in her thirties or forties in good health and CMV-seropositive. CDR3s include the opening cysteine and the closing phenylalanine or tryptophan. A D gene is named only where the DNA matches it firmly.

cdr3_aa: CASSTPRSSYEQYF
cdr3_nt: TGTGCCAGTAGTACCCCCCGGTCCTCCTACGAGCAGTACTTC
d_call: -
v_call: TRBV19
j_call: TRBJ2-7

cdr3_aa: CASTRPGGRTGELFF
cdr3_nt: TGTGCCAGCACCAGGCCAGGGGGCCGGACCGGGGAGCTGTTTTTT
d_call: TRBD1
v_call: TRBV7-2
j_call: TRBJ2-2

cdr3_aa: CASSLGQGERVQYF
cdr3_nt: TGTGCCAGCAGCTTGGGACAGGGGGAAAGGGTCCAGTACTTC
d_call: TRBD1
v_call: TRBV7-9
j_call: TRBJ2-5

cdr3_aa: CSVNTGLAVSYNEQFF
cdr3_nt: TGCAGCGTGAACACGGGACTAGCGGTCTCCTACAATGAGCAGTTCTTC
d_call: TRBD2
v_call: TRBV29-1
j_call: TRBJ2-1

cdr3_aa: CASSEGLADYNEQFF
cdr3_nt: TGTGCCAGCAGCGAGGGACTAGCGGACTACAATGAGCAGTTCTTC
d_call: TRBD2
v_call: TRBV11-1
j_call: TRBJ2-1

cdr3_aa: CASSEGTGGADTQYF
cdr3_nt: TGTGCCAGCAGTGAAGGGACAGGGGGCGCAGATACGCAGTATTTT
d_call: TRBD1
v_call: TRBV6-4
j_call: TRBJ2-3

cdr3_aa: CASSTSRTGGNQPQHF
cdr3_nt: TGTGCCAGTAGTACCTCGAGGACAGGTGGGAATCAGCCCCAGCATTTT
d_call: TRBD1
v_call: TRBV19
j_call: TRBJ1-5

cdr3_aa: CASSEAGGYNEQFF
cdr3_nt: TGTGCCAGCAGTGAAGCCGGGGGCTACAATGAGCAGTTCTTC
d_call: -
v_call: TRBV6-1
j_call: TRBJ2-1

cdr3_aa: CASSSPGGTEAFF
cdr3_nt: TGTGCCAGCAGCTCCCCAGGGGGCACTGAAGCTTTCTTT
d_call: TRBD1
v_call: TRBV6-5
j_call: TRBJ1-1

cdr3_aa: CASSPGHPNTEAFF
cdr3_nt: TGTGCCAGCAGTCCGGGACACCCGAACACTGAAGCTTTCTTT
d_call: -
v_call: TRBV6-1
j_call: TRBJ1-1

cdr3_aa: CASSVNRWTDTQYF
cdr3_nt: TGTGCCAGCAGCGTAAATCGGTGGACAGATACGCAGTATTTT
d_call: -
v_call: TRBV9
j_call: TRBJ2-3

cdr3_aa: CASSYGSGGEQYF
cdr3_nt: TGTGCCAGCAGTTACGGCTCAGGGGGCGAGCAGTACTTC
d_call: TRBD1
v_call: TRBV6-6
j_call: TRBJ2-7

cdr3_aa: CAISDPGLAEDTQYF
cdr3_nt: TGTGCCATCAGTGATCCCGGACTAGCTGAGGATACGCAGTATTTT
d_call: TRBD2
v_call: TRBV10-3
j_call: TRBJ2-3

cdr3_aa: CASRSLQGGGYTF
cdr3_nt: TGTGCCAGCAGGTCACTCCAGGGAGGAGGCTACACCTTC
d_call: -
v_call: TRBV27
j_call: TRBJ1-2

cdr3_aa: CASSRDISSPLHF
cdr3_nt: TGCGCCAGCAGCCGGGACATAAGTTCACCCCTCCACTTT
d_call: -
v_call: TRBV5-1
j_call: TRBJ1-6

cdr3_aa: CASSDRVGYGYTF
cdr3_nt: TGTGCCAGCAGCGACAGGGTTGGCTATGGCTACACCTTC
d_call: -
v_call: TRBV9
j_call: TRBJ1-2